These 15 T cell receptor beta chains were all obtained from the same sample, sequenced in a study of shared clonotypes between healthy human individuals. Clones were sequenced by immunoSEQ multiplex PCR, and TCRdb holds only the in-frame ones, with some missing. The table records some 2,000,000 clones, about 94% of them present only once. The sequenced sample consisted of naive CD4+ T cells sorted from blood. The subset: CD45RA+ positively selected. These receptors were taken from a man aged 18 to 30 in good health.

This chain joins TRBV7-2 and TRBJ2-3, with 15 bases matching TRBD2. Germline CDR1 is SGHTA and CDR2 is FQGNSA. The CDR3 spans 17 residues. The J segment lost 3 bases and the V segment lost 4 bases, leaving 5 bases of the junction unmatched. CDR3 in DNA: TGTGCCAGCAGCTCGCCGGGACTAGCGGGGGGAACAGATACGCAGTATTTT. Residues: CASSSPGLAGGTDTQYF.

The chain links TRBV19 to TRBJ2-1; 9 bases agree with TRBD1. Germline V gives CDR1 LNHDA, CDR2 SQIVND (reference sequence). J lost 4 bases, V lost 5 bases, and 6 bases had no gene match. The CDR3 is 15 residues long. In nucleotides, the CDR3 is TGTGCCAGTAGTCCTGGGGACAGGGTTTACAATGAGCAGTTCTTC. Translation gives CASSPGDRVYNEQFF. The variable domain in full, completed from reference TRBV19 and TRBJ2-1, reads DGGITQSPKYLFRKEGQNVTLSCEQNLNHDAMYWYRQDPGQGLRLIYYSQIVNDFQKGDIAEGYSVSREKKESFPLTVTSAQKNPTAFYLCASSPGDRVYNEQFFGPGTRLTVL.

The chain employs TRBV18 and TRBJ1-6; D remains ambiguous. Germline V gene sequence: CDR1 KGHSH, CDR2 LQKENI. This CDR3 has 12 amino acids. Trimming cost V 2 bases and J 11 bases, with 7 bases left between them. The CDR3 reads CASSPMGAPLHF. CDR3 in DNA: TGTGCCAGCTCACCAATGGGCGCACCCCTCCACTTT.

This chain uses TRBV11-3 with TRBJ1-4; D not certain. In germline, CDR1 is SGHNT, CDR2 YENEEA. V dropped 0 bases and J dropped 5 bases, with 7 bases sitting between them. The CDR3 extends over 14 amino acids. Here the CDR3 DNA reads TGTGCCAGCAGCTTAGAAGGCCCAAATGAAAAACTGTTTTTT. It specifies CASSLEGPNEKLFF.

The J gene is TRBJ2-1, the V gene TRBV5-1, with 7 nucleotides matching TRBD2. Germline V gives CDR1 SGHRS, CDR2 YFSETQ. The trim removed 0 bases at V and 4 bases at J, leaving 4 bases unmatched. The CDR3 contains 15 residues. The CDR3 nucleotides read TGCGCCAGCAGCTTGGCGGGACTACTTTACAATGAGCAGTTCTTC. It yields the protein CASSLAGLLYNEQFF.

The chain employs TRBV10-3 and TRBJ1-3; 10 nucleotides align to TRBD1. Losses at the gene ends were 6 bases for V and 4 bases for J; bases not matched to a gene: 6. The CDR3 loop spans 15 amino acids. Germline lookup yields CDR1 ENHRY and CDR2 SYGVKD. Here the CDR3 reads CAIRDRGASGNTIYF. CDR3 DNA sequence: TGTGCCATCAGGGACAGGGGGGCCTCCGGAAACACCATATATTTT.

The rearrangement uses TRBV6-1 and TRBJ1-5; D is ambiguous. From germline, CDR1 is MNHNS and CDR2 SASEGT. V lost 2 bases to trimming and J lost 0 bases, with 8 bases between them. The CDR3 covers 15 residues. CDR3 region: CASSEHQYSNQPQHF. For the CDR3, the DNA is TGTGCCAGCAGTGAACATCAATATAGCAATCAGCCCCAGCATTTT.

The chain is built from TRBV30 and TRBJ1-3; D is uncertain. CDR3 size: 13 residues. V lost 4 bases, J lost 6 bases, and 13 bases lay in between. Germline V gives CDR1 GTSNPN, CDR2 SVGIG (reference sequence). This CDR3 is CAWNKKSLNTIYF. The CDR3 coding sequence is TGTGCCTGGAATAAAAAGAGTTTAAACACCATATATTTT.

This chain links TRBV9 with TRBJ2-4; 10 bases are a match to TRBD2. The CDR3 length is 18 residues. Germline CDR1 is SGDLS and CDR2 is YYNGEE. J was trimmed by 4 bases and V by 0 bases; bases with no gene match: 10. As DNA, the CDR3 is TGTGCCAGCAGCGTAGCTCACAGCGGGAGGGCCGGAAAAAACATTCAGTACTTC. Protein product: CASSVAHSGRAGKNIQYF.

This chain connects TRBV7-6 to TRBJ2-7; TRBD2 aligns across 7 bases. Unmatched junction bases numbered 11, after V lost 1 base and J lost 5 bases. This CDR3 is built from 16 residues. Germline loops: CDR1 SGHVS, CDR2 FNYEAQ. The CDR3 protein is CASSLVSLARSDEQYF. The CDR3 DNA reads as TGTGCCAGCAGCTTAGTATCACTAGCGAGGAGTGACGAGCAGTACTTC.

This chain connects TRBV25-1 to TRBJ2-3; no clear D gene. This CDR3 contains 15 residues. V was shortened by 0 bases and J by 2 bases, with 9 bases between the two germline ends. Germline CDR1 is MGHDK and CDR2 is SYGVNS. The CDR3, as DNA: TGTGCCAGCAGTGAATACGTCAGAGACACAGATACGCAGTATTTT. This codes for CASSEYVRDTDTQYF.

CDR3 DNA: TGTGCCATTTCTAAGTGGAACACTGAAGCTTTCTTT. Translation gives CAISKWNTEAFF. This chain connects TRBV19 to TRBJ1-1; D unclear. The germline CDR1 and CDR2 sequences are LNHDA and SQIVND (reference sequence). This CDR3 spans 12 amino acids. V lost 10 bases and J lost 1, with 10 bases in between. Full variable domain (rest looked up from reference TRBV19 and TRBJ1-1): DGGITQSPKYLFRKEGQNVTLSCEQNLNHDAMYWYRQDPGQGLRLIYYSQIVNDFQKGDIAEGYSVSREKKESFPLTVTSAQKNPTAFYLCAISKWNTEAFFGQGTRLTVV.

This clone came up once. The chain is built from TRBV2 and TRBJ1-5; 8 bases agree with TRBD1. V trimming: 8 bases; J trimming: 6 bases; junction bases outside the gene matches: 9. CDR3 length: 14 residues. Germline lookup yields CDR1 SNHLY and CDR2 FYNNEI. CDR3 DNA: TGTGCCAGCCTCGCACAGGGGGGCGGTCAGCCCCAGCATTTT. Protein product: CASLAQGGGQPQHF.

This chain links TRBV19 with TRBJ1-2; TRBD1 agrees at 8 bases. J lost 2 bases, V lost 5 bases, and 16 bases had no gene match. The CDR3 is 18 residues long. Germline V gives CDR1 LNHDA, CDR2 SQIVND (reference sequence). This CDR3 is CASSLPLKGQGGNYGYTF. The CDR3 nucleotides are TGTGCCAGTAGTCTACCTCTGAAAGGACAGGGAGGAAACTATGGCTACACCTTC.

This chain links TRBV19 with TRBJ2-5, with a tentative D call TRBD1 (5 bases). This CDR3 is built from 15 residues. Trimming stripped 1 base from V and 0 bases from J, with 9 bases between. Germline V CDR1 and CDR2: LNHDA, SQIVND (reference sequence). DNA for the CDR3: TGTGCCAGTAGTATAGGAGACAGAGACCAAGAGACCCAGTACTTC. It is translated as CASSIGDRDQETQYF.